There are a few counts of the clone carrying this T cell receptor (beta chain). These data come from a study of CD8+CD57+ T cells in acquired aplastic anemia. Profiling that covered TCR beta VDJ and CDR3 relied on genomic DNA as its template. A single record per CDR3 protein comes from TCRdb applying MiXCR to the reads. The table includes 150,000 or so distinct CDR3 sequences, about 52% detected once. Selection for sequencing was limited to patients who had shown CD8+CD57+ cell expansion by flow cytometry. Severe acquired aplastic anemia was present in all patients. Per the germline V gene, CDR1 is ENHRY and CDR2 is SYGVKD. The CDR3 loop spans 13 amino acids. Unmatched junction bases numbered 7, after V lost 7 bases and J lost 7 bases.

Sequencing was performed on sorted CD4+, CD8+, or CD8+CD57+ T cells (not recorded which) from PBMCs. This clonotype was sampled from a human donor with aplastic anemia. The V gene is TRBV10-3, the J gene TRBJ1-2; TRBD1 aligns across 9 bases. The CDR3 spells CAIMGQGIIGYTF. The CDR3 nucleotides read TGTGCCATCATGGGACAGGGAATCATTGGCTACACCTTC.